This T cell receptor beta chain comes out of a study of blood T cells in healthy people across ages. Staff drew approximately 9.7 milliliters of peripheral blood from each donor. The CDR3 extends over 13 amino acids. Germline V gene data show CDR1 as SNHLY and CDR2 as FYNNEI. Using a J-beta primer mix together with a sample-barcoded 5' primer, a second PCR was run for roughly 7 to 11 cycles. From the 5' RACE reads, TCRdb called clonotypes with MiXCR, one entry per CDR3 protein. Counted here are some 850,000 distinct CDR3 sequences, roughly 26% occurring once; the ten biggest clones make up 2.5% to 3.5%. These data also formed part of another study, on T cells of mothers and their children. That work adds: Slightly higher but non-significant overlap marked related mother-child pairs versus unrelated pairs.

This chain joins TRBV2 and TRBJ2-5; no definite D call. The DNA end favors TRBJ2-1, so the J call may be wrong. This receptor was obtained from a boy under 18 in good health. Sequencing was carried out using blood. Here the CDR3 reads CASSVDGLHEQFF. Here the CDR3 DNA reads TGTGCCAGCAGCGTGGACGGATTACATGAGCAGTTCTTC.